This T cell receptor beta chain was captured in a study of blood T cell repertoires in COVID-19. On the study more broadly: Acute and convalescent COVID-19 specimens originated in the United States, Italy and Spain. Sources were T cells, B-cell-depleted T cells, or PBMCs; the material itself was cDNA or gDNA.

The V gene end was trimmed by 0 bases and the J gene end by 2 bases; junction bases not matched to a gene: 6. Per the germline V gene, CDR1 is LGHDT and CDR2 is YNNKEL (reference sequence). The CDR3 spans 16 residues. Original processing methods: For nucleated cells, counts were estimated from reference gene primer amplification. The method was immunoSEQ multiplex PCR; TCRdb's version includes in-frame clones alone and lacks a portion of them. V and J calls and clone size come straight from that table; D and trimming were deduced from the DNA. The profile covers 95,000 to 150,000 clones, with about four fifths appearing a single time and 16% taken by the ten largest.

The clonotype originates from a man between 60 and 75 years old with active or convalescent COVID-19. Sequences were obtained from peripheral blood. V gene TRBV3-1 (or the pseudogene TRBV3-2) combines with J gene TRBJ1-2; 7 bases are a match to TRBD1. The CDR3 region has the DNA TGTGCCAGCAGCCAAGAAAAGGGACAGATGAACTATGGCTACACCTTC. Residues: CASSQEKGQMNYGYTF.